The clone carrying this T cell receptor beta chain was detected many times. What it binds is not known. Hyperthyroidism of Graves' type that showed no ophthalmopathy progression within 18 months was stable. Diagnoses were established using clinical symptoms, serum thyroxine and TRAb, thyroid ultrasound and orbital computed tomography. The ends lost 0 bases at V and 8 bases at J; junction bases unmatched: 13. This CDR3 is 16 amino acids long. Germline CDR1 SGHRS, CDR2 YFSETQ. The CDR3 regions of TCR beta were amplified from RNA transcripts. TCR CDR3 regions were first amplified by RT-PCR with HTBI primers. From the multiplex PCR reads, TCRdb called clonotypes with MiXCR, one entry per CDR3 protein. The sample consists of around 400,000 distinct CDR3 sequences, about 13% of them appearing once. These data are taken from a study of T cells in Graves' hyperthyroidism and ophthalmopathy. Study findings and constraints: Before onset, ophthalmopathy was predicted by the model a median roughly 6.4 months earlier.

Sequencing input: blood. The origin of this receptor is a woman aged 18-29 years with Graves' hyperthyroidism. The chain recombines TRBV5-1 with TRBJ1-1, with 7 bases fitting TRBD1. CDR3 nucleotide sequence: TGCGCCAGCAGCTTGGCCCCAGGGGGACTGGGACCCGAAGCTTTCTTT. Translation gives CASSLAPGGLGPEAFF.